This TCR beta chain appears in the sequencing data of a study of T cells in Graves' hyperthyroidism and ophthalmopathy. Study-level points and caveats: Most thyroid clonotypes that were expanded above 0.001 also turned up in blood.

From RNA transcripts, TCR beta CDR3 regions were amplified. The TCR CDR3 was amplified in a first-round RT-PCR using the HTBI primer set. In TCRdb, the multiplex PCR reads were re-called with MiXCR into one record per CDR3 protein. The profile shows about half a million distinct CDR3 sequences, around 15% of them singletons. Germline V CDR1 and CDR2: MNHNS, SASEGT. This CDR3 is 15 amino acids long. V was cut by 1 base and J by 7 bases, with 15 bases left in between. Active moderate-to-severe ophthalmopathy, Clinical Activity Score at least 3, NOSPECS at least 4, under 3 months' duration. Diagnostic decisions used clinical symptoms, serum thyroxine and TRAb, thyroid ultrasound and orbital computed tomography. This clonotype turned up a few times. The antigen remains undetermined.

J is TRBJ2-3 and V is TRBV6-1; possible D gene TRBD1, 5 bases. The clonotype comes from a woman under 40 with Graves' ophthalmopathy. What was sequenced was blood. CDR3 nucleotide sequence: TGTGCCAGCAGTGAAGTGCGGCAGGGCTACTATACGCAGTATTTT. This encodes CASSEVRQGYYTQYF.